This T cell receptor beta chain was recovered during a study of shared clonotypes between healthy human individuals. Naive CD8 isolation took CD45RO-negative cells positively selected for CCR7 and excluded terminally differentiated effector memory CD45RA+ cells. The protocol was immunoSEQ multiplex PCR, while the TCRdb copy is restricted to in-frame clones and leaves out a portion. Of about 2 million clones listed, approximately 94% are singletons. CDR1 and CDR2 (germline): MGHDK, SYGVNS. The CDR3 spans 16 residues. The trim removed 4 bases at V and 4 bases at J, leaving 7 bases unmatched. The chain joins TRBV25-1 to TRBJ2-3; TRBD2 matches 11 bases. This clonotype was obtained from a man between 18 and 35 years old in good health. The sequenced sample was naive CD8+ T cells sorted from blood. The CDR3 sequence: CASSALGTSGSDTQYF. Written as DNA, the CDR3 is TGTGCCAGCAGTGCCCTAGGGACTAGCGGCTCAGATACGCAGTATTTT.